This T cell receptor (beta chain) was identified in a study of metastatic and nonmetastatic thyroid tumors. Study-wide context: Blood and tumor or nodule tissue repertoires from malignant and benign thyroid patients were compared. Regarding the study as a whole: Benign nodules reportedly had significantly lower TCR beta diversity than malignant thyroid tumors in blood and tumor.

Until they underwent thyroid surgery, no patient had received any treatment. Germline V gene lookup returns CDR1 MNHNS and CDR2 SASEGT. The CDR3 runs to 13 residues. V lost 7 bases, J lost 4 bases, and 13 bases lay in between. Many counts were recorded for this clone. The antigen is not known. TCRdb reanalyzed the PCR reads via MiXCR. Of approximately 30,000 clones detected, more than 20% appear once; the ten largest clones hold more than 2%. This TCR was recovered from a female donor with papillary thyroid cancer or a benign thyroid nodule (not recorded which). Some clones in this sample may be carry-over from other donors' samples. The V gene is TRBV6-1, the J gene TRBJ1-2, with D unresolved. The sequenced sample consisted of blood. The CDR3 DNA is TGTGCCAGCACCCAAGAGGTGGGCTATGGCTACACCTTC. This codes for CASTQEVGYGYTF.